Below, one T cell receptor (beta chain) is given with its context. Using immunoSEQ multiplex PCR, the repertoire was profiled, and TCRdb retains in-frame clones only, with some absent. The sample records 150,000 to 200,000 clones, around 79% being singletons. This entry belongs to a study of blood T cell repertoires in COVID-19. The CDR3 totals 14 residues. V lost 5 bases and J lost 6; bases outside the gene matches: 7. Germline V gene data show CDR1 as LNHDA and CDR2 as SQIVND (reference sequence). Clinical history reported by participants formed the basis on which cohorts were assigned. Cohort 3 donors were reported recovered after two negative PCRs, clearance, or symptom resolution.

The sequenced material came from PBMCs or T cells enriched from blood (not recorded which). The chain employs TRBV19 and TRBJ2-3; 8 bases line up with TRBD2. The sequence came from a man in his forties or fifties who had recovered from COVID-19. The CDR3 spells CASSVSGSSDTQYF. The CDR3 bases are TGTGCCAGTAGTGTCAGCGGGAGTTCCGATACGCAGTATTTT.